Below are 17 T cell receptor beta chains sequenced from a single sample in a study of blood T cells in healthy people across ages. A J-beta primer mix and a sample-barcoded 5' primer were used in a second PCR of about 7 to 12 cycles. MiXCR was run by TCRdb on the 5' RACE reads, yielding one entry per CDR3 protein. The repertoire consists of about 730,000 distinct CDR3 sequences, with roughly 44% occurring once and the leading ten covering approximately 22%. Specimen: blood. These receptors originate from an older woman in good health.

The genes are TRBV9 and TRBJ2-1; D gene unclear. CDR1 and CDR2 from the germline V gene are SGDLS and YYNGEE. The CDR3 extends over 12 amino acids. Trimming took off 3 bases at V and 4 bases at J, with 5 bases between the two ends. CDR3 bases: TGTGCCAGCAGCGGATATTACAATGAGCAGTTCTTC. Translating it yields CASSGYYNEQFF.

The chain has TRBV20-1 and TRBJ2-4; D may match TRBD1 or TRBD2 (6 bases each). V lost 7 bases, J lost 3 bases, and 25 bases lay in between. The CDR3 is made up of 17 amino acids. The V gene's germline CDR1 is DFQATT and CDR2 SNEGSKA (reference sequence). CDR3 residues: CSGRGLGSAGHKNIQYF. The CDR3, as DNA: TGCAGTGGTAGGGGTTTGGGGTCGGCGGGACACAAAAACATTCAGTACTTC.

J is TRBJ2-1 and V is TRBV7-2, with TRBD2 as a possible D gene (5 bases). V was pared by 4 bases and J by 5 bases, with 15 bases between. In germline, CDR1 is SGHTA, CDR2 FQGNSA. The CDR3 contains 15 residues. CDR3 sequence reads: CASSYGGSRNNEQFF. CDR3 nucleotide sequence: TGTGCCAGCAGCTATGGAGGATCGAGGAACAATGAGCAGTTCTTC. The whole variable domain, remainder taken from reference TRBV7-2 and TRBJ2-1, is GAGVSQSPSNKVTEKGKDVELRCDPISGHTALYWYRQSLGQGLEFLIYFQGNSAPDKSGLPSDRFSAERTGGSVSTLTIQRTQQEDSAVYLCASSYGGSRNNEQFFGPGTRLTVL.

This clonotype appeared many times. The rearrangement joins TRBV13 to TRBJ2-5, with a possible D match to TRBD1 (6 bases). Germline CDR1 is PRHDT and CDR2 is FYEKMQ (reference sequence). The CDR3 loop spans 13 amino acids. V dropped 7 bases and J dropped 1 base, with 10 bases sitting between them. The CDR3 here is CASKGQPQETQYF. The CDR3 DNA sequence: TGTGCCAGCAAAGGACAGCCCCAAGAGACCCAGTACTTC.

This clonotype was counted many times. J is TRBJ2-7 and V is TRBV7-2; 13 bases map to TRBD2. CDR1 and CDR2 (germline): SGHTA, FQGNSA. The CDR3 is 16 residues long. V gave up 4 bases and J gave up 5 bases; unmatched junction bases: 8. DNA for the CDR3: TGTGCCAGCAGCTCCCCGACTAGCGGGGGGTTGCACGAGCAGTACTTC. This encodes CASSSPTSGGLHEQYF. Filled out from reference TRBV7-2 and TRBJ2-7, the complete variable domain reads GAGVSQSPSNKVTEKGKDVELRCDPISGHTALYWYRQSLGQGLEFLIYFQGNSAPDKSGLPSDRFSAERTGGSVSTLTIQRTQQEDSAVYLCASSSPTSGGLHEQYFGPGTRLTVT.

The V call is TRBV12-3 or TRBV12-4, the J call TRBJ1-2, with D uncertain. The ends were cut back, 3 bases at V and 2 bases at J, with 13 bases in the middle. The CDR3 covers 15 residues. CDR3 in DNA: TGTGCCAGCAGTTTGAGTGGCACCTTGAACTATGGCTACACCTTC. It specifies CASSLSGTLNYGYTF.

The V and J genes are TRBV14 and TRBJ1-4; D gene ambiguous. The CDR3 is 12 amino acids. CDR1 and CDR2 (germline): SGHDN, FVKESK. V lost 1 base to trimming and J lost 8 bases, with 5 bases between them. The CDR3 loop reads CASSQGSEKLFF. CDR3 nucleotides: TGTGCCAGCAGCCAAGGGAGCGAAAAACTGTTTTTT.

V is TRBV9 and J is TRBJ2-6, with D perhaps given as TRBD1 or TRBD2 (5 bases each). V lost 3 bases to trimming and J lost 0 bases, with 16 bases between them. This CDR3 comprises 18 residues. Germline CDR1 is SGDLS and CDR2 is YYNGEE. CDR3: CASSGSGTGFSGANVLTF. The CDR3 DNA sequence: TGTGCCAGCAGCGGATCCGGGACCGGGTTCTCTGGGGCCAACGTCCTGACTTTC.

J is TRBJ1-5 and V is TRBV7-3; 8 bases fit TRBD1. The CDR3 has 17 residues. V was clipped by 0 bases and J by 3 bases; unmatched bases: 7. CDR1 is SGHTA, CDR2 FQGTGA, per germline. In DNA, the CDR3 is TGTGCCAGCAGCTTAACGTTAAACAGGGGGTTCAATCAGCCCCAGCATTTT. This codes for CASSLTLNRGFNQPQHF.

This chain connects TRBV3-1 to TRBJ2-7; unclear D gene. This CDR3 region has 14 residues. V was clipped by 1 base and J by 1 base, with 8 bases between them. Per germline, CDR1 LGHDT and CDR2 YNNKEL (reference sequence). CDR3 nucleotide sequence: TGTGCCAGCAGCCAAGTTCTCCAATCCTACGAGCAGTACTTC. Translation: CASSQVLQSYEQYF.

The V gene is TRBV24-1, the J gene TRBJ1-2, with D hard to call. Trimming took off 5 bases at V and 2 bases at J, with 8 bases between the two ends. Germline V gives CDR1 KGHDR, CDR2 SFDVKD. This CDR3 is 13 amino acids long. The CDR3 DNA sequence: TGTGCCACCAGTGTGAGGACCAACTATGGCTACACCTTC. It is translated as CATSVRTNYGYTF.

The chain uses TRBV3-1 and TRBJ1-5; D gene ambiguous. Trimming removed 1 base at V and 4 bases at J, with 8 bases between. Germline assignment: CDR1 LGHDT and CDR2 YNNKEL (reference sequence). The CDR3 length is 14 residues. In DNA form, the CDR3 reads TGTGCCAGCAGCCAAGTGGTAGGAAATCAGCCCCAGCATTTT. Amino acids: CASSQVVGNQPQHF.

The table lists this clonotype with a few counts. One junction end disagrees with the germline gene, perhaps due to a read error. V gene TRBV6-6 combines with J gene TRBJ2-3, with D perhaps matching TRBD2 (6 bases). The CDR3 totals 14 residues. Germline CDR1 is MNHNY and CDR2 is SVGAGI (reference sequence). CDR3 nucleotides: TGTGCCAGCAGTGACTCGGACTACACAGATACGCAGTATTTT. Protein product: CASSDSDYTDTQYF.

The V call is TRBV5-1, the J call TRBJ2-3; no firm D call. V shed 5 bases and J shed 10 bases, with 17 bases lying between them. The length of the CDR3 is 13 residues. CDR1 and CDR2 from the germline V gene are SGHRS and YFSETQ. The CDR3 spells CASRIADAGAQYF. The CDR3 DNA follows: TGCGCCAGCAGAATCGCGGACGCTGGGGCGCAGTATTTT.

This chain joins TRBV9 and TRBJ1-2, with unresolved D. There are 13 residues in the CDR3. Germline V lookup: CDR1 SGDLS, CDR2 YYNGEE. The V gene lost 0 bases and the J gene lost 6 bases, with 9 bases spanning the gap. As DNA, the CDR3 is TGTGCCAGCAGCGTAGAGGATGACGATGGCTACACCTTC. This gives the protein CASSVEDDDGYTF.

This clonotype came up a few times. The CDR3 nucleotides read TGTGCCAGCAGCTTAATGGCTAGCGGGATTGCTAGCACAGATACGCAGTATTTT. Protein: CASSLMASGIASTDTQYF. This chain uses TRBV7-3 with TRBJ2-3, with 9 bases that match TRBD2. Trimming cost V 1 base and J 0 bases; bases outside gene matches: 8. Germline CDR1 is SGHTA and CDR2 is FQGTGA. The CDR3 extends over 18 amino acids.

The chain recombines TRBV29-1 with TRBJ2-1, with 10 nucleotides matching TRBD1. Germline CDR1 SQVTM, CDR2 ANQGSEA. The junction had 3 bases not matched to a gene; V was cut back by 6 bases and J by 10 bases. This CDR3 region has 11 residues. The CDR3 DNA follows: TGCAGCGTGGGACAGGGGCCCGAGCAGTTCTTC. Protein: CSVGQGPEQFF.